This TCR beta chain was sequenced during a study of CD8 T cells in ankylosing spondylitis. Germline V gene data show CDR1 as DFQATT and CDR2 as SNEGSKA (reference sequence). The length of the CDR3 is 16 residues. V trimming: 6 bases; J trimming: 4 bases; junction bases outside the gene matches: 16. General study results and limits: Some of the motif variants had earlier been found in reactive arthritis patients' fluid and blood. Reportedly, significant enrichment of disease-linked clones occurred in matched ankylosing spondylitis synovial fluid. Disease-linked clones bore a CD8+ phenotype and were relatively rare in peripheral blood. One TCR beta motif, made up of eight or nine highly homologous variants, appeared characteristic of ankylosing spondylitis blood.

At least ten counts were recorded for this clonotype. What it recognizes is unknown. As the method for making TCR beta libraries, quantitative 5'-RACE with molecular barcodes was used. Via MiXCR, TCRdb re-called the 5' RACE reads, giving one row per CDR3 protein. Of a few hundred thousand distinct CDR3 sequences listed, 6.5% to 10% are singletons. The sample comprised blood, either unsorted or a sorted T cell fraction (not recorded which). The chain employs TRBV20-1 and TRBJ2-3; 7 bases match TRBD2. This clonotype was sampled from a male donor with ankylosing spondylitis. The CDR3 sequence is CSALRGSGILSDTQYF. The CDR3 coding sequence is TGCAGTGCCCTTAGAGGCAGCGGGATACTCTCAGATACGCAGTATTTT.